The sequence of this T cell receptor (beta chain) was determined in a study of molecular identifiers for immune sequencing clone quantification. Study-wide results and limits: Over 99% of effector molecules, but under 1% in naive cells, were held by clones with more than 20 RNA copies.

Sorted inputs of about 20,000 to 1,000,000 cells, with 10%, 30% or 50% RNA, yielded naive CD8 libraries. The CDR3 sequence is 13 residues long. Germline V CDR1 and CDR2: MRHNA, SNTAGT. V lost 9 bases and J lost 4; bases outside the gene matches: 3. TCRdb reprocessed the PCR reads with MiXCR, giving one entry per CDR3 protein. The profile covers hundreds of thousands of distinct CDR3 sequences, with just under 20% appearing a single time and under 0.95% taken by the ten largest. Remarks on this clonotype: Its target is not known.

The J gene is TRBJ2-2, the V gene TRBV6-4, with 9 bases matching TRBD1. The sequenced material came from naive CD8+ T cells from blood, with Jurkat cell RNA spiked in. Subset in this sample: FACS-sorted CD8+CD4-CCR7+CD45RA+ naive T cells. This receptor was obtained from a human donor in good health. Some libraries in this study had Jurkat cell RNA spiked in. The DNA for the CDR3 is TGTGCCAGTCGGGACAGGGTCACCGGGGAGCTGTTTTTT. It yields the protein CASRDRVTGELFF.